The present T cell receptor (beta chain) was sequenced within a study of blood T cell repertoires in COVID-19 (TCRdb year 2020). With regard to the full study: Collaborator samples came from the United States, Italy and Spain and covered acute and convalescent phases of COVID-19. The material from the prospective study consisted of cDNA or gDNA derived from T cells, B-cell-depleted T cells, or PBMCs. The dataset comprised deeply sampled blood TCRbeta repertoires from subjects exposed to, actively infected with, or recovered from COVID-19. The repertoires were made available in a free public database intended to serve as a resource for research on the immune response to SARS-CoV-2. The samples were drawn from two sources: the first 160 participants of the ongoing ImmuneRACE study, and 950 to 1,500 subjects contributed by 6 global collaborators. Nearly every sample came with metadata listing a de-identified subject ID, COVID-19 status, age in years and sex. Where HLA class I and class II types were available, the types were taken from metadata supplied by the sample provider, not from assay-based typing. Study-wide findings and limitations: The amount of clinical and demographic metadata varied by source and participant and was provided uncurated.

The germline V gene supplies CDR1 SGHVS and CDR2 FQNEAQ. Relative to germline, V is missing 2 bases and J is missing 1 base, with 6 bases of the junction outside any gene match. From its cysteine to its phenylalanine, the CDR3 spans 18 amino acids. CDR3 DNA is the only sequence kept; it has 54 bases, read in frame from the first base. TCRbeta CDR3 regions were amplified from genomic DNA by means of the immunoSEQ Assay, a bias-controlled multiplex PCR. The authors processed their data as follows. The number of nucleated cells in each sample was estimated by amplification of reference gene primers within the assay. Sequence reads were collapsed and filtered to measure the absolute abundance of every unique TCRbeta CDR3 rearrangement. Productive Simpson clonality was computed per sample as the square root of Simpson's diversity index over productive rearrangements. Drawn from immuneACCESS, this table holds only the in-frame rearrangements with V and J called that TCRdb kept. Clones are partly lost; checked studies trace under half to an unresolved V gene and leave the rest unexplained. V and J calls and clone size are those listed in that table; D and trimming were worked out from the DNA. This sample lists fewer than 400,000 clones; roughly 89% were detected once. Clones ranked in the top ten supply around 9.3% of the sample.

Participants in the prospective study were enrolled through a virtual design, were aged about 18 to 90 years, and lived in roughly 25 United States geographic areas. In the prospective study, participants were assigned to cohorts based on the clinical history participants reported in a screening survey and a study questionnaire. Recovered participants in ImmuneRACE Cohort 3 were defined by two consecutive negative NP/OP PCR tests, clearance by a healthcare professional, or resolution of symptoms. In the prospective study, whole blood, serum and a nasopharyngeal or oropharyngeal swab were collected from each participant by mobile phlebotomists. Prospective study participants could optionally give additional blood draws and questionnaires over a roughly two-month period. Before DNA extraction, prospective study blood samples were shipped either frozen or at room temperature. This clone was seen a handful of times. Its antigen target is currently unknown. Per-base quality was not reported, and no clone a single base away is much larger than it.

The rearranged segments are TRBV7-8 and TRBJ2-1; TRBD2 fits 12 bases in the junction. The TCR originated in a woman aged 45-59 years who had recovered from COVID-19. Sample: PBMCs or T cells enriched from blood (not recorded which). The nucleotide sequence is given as TGTGCCAGCAGCTTACCTAGCGGGGGGGCGGAGTCCTACAATGAGCAGTTCTTC. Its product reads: CASSLPSGGAESYNEQFF.